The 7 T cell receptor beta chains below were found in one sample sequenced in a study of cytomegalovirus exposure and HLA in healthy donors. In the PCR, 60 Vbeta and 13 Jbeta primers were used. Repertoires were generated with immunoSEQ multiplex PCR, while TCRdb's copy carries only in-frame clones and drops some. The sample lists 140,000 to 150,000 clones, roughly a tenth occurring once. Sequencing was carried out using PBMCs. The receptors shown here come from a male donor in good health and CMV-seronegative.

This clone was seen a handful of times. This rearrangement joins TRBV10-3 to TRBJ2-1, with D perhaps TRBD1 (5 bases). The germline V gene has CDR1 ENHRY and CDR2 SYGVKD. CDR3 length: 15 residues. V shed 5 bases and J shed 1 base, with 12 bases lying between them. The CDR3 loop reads CAISSGSPSYNEQFF. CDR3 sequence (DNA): TGTGCCATCAGTTCAGGGTCGCCTTCCTACAATGAGCAGTTCTTC.

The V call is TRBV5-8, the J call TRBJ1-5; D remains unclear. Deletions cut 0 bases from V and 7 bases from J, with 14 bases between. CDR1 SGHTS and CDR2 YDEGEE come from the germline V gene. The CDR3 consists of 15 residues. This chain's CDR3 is CASSLGVGGRQPQHF. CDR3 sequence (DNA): TGTGCCAGCAGCTTGGGGGTCGGAGGGAGGCAGCCCCAGCATTTT.

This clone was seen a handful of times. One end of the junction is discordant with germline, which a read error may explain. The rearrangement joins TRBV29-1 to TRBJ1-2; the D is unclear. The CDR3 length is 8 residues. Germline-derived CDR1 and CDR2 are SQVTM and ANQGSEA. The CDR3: CGEDGYTF. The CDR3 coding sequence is TGTGGGGAGGACGGCTACACCTTC.

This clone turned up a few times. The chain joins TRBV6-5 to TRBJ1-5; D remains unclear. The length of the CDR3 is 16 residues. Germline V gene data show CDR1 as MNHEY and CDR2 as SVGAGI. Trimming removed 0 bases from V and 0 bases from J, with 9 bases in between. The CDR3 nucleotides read TGTGCCAGCAGTTACTCGTACACGAATAGCAATCAGCCCCAGCATTTT. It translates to CASSYSYTNSNQPQHF.

The CDR3 protein is CASREQVQETQYF. CDR3 bases: TGCGCCAGCAGGGAACAGGTCCAAGAGACCCAGTACTTC. The V and J genes are TRBV5-1 and TRBJ2-5; D may be TRBD1 (5 bases). The CDR3 covers 13 residues. Germline V gene sequence: CDR1 SGHRS, CDR2 YFSETQ. Trimming removed 5 bases at V and 1 base at J, with 9 bases between.

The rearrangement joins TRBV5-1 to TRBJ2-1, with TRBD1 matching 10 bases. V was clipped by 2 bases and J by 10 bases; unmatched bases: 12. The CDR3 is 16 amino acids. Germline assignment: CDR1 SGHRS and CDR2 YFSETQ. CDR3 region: CASSLHGTGVGQEQFF. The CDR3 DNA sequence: TGCGCCAGCAGCTTACACGGGACAGGGGTTGGTCAGGAGCAGTTCTTC. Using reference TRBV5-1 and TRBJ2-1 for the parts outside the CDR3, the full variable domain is KAGVTQTPRYLIKTRGQQVTLSCSPISGHRSVSWYQQTPGQGLQFLFEYFSETQRNKGNFPGRFSGRQFSNSRSEMNVSTLELGDSALYLCASSLHGTGVGQEQFFGPGTRLTVL.

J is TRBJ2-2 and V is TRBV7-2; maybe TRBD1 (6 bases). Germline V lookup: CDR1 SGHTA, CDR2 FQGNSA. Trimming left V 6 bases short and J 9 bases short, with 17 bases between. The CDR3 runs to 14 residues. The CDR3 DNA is TGTGCCAGCAGAAAGGGCGGCAGGGGTTGGGAGCTGTTTTTT. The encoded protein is CASRKGGRGWELFF.